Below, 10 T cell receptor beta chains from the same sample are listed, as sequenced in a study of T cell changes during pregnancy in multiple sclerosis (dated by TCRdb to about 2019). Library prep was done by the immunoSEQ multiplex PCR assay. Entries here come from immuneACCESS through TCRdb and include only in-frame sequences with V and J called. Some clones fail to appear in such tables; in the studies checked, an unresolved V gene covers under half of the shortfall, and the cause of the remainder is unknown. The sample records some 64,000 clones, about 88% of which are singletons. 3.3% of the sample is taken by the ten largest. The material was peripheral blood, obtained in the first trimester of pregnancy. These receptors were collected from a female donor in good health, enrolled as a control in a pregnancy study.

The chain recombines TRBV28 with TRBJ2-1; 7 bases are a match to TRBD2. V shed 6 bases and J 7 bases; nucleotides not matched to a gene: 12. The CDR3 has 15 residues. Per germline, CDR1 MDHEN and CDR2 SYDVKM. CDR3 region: CASSPPKLAENEQFF. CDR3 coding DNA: TGTGCCAGCAGCCCCCCTAAGCTAGCGGAGAATGAGCAGTTCTTC.

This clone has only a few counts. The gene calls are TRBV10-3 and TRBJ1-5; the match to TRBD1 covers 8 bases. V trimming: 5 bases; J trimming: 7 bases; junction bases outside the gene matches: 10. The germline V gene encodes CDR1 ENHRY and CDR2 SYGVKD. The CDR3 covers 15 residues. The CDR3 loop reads CAISSGQGVGQPQHF. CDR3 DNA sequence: TGTGCCATCAGTAGTGGACAGGGAGTAGGCCAGCCCCAGCATTTT.

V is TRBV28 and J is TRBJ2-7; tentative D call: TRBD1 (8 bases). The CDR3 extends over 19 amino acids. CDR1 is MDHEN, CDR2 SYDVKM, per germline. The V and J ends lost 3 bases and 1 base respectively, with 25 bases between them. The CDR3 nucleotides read TGTGCCAGCAGTTTCGCTCTGGACAGGGCGGGAGTATTGTCCTACGAGCAGTACTTC. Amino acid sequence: CASSFALDRAGVLSYEQYF.

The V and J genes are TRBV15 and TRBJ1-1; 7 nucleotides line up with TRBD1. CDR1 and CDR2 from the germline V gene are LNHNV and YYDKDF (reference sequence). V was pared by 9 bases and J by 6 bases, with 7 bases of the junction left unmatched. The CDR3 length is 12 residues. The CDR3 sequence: CATRQGIAEAFF. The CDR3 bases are TGTGCCACAAGACAGGGTATCGCTGAAGCTTTCTTT.

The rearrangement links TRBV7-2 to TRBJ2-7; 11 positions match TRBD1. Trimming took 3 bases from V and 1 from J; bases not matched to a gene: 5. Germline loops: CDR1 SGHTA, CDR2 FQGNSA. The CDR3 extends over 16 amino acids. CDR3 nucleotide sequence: TGTGCCAGCAGCTTGGGGGGGACAGGGGGATCCTACGAGCAGTACTTC. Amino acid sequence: CASSLGGTGGSYEQYF.

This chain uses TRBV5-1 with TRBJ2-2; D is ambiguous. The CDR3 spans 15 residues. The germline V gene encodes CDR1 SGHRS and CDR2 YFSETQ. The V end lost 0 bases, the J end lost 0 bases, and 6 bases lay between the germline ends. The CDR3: CASSLDPANTGELFF. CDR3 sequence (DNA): TGCGCCAGCAGCTTGGATCCAGCGAACACCGGGGAGCTGTTTTTT.

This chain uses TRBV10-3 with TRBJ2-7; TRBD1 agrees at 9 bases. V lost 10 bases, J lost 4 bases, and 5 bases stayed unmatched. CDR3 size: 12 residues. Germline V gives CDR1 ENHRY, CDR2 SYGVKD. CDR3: CATTGGMYEQYF. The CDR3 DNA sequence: TGTGCCACCACAGGGGGCATGTACGAGCAGTACTTC.

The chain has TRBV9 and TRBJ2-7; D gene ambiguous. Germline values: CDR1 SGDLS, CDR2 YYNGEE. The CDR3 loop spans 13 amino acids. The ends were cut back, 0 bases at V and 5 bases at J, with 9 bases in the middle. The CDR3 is CASSVDIRNEQYF. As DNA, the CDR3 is TGTGCCAGCAGCGTAGATATCAGGAACGAGCAGTACTTC.

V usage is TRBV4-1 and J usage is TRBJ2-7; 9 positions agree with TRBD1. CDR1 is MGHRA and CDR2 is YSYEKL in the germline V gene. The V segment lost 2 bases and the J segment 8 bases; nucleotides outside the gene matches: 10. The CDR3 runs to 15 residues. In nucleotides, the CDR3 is TGCGCCAGCAGCCAAACCGGGACAGGGTCGTTCCAGCAGTACTTC. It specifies CASSQTGTGSFQQYF.

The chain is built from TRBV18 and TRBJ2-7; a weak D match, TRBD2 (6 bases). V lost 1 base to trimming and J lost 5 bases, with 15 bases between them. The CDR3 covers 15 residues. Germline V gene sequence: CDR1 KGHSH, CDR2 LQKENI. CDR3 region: CASSPQGGSGDEQYF. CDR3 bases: TGTGCCAGCTCACCACAAGGAGGATCGGGGGACGAGCAGTACTTC.